This T cell receptor beta chain is from a study of identical twins. TCRdb used MiXCR to reprocess the 5' RACE reads, holding one entry per CDR3 protein. Of some 690,000 distinct CDR3 sequences listed, roughly 20% are singletons. This clonotype showed up just a few times. The CDR3 is 12 amino acids. Germline CDR1 SQVTM, CDR2 ANQGSEA. V gave up 7 bases and J gave up 7 bases, with 14 bases separating them. A further study also used this sample, focusing on T cells expressing NK-cell markers. That paper adds: Seven sequenced donors out of eight were HCMV-seropositive, one seronegative.

V gene TRBV29-1 combines with J gene TRBJ2-1; D is uncertain. The sequenced material came from PBMCs. The receptor's source is a woman aged 18-29 years in good health. Here the CDR3 reads CSGGTRGNEQFF. DNA of the CDR3: TGCAGCGGTGGAACCAGAGGAAATGAGCAGTTCTTC.